Included here is one T cell receptor beta chain sequence, with context. Looked up from germline, CDR1 is SGHVS and CDR2 is FQNEAQ. The V and J ends lost 8 bases and 1 base respectively, with 5 bases between them. This CDR3 contains 12 residues. The data were obtained in a study of cytomegalovirus exposure and HLA in healthy donors. The PCR employed 60 Vbeta primers together with 13 Jbeta primers. TCRdb keeps only in-frame clones here, not all; method: immunoSEQ multiplex PCR. This table holds around 150,000 clones, 60% to 85% found once. The V gene is TRBV7-8, the J gene TRBJ2-2; weak D call: TRBD2 (5 bases). The sample was PBMCs. This sequence was found in a female donor in good health and CMV-seropositive. CDR3 DNA: TGTGCCAGCGGGAGGAACACCGGGGAGCTGTTTTTT. This gives the protein CASGRNTGELFF.